The TCR beta chain under discussion was sequenced for a study of cytomegalovirus exposure and HLA in healthy donors. Notes on the study in general: The study reported that TCR beta sequences accurately predicted HLA-A and HLA-B alleles in most subjects. Trimming of TCR beta V- and J-genes showed a link, identified in a later analysis, to a missense DCLRE1C variant. Immune exposure information available was restricted to CMV serostatus. Clonal expansion, a later analysis showed, was greater in HLA-associated TCR beta chains than in equally common others.

The PCR made use of 60 Vbeta and 13 Jbeta primers. The method was immunoSEQ multiplex PCR; TCRdb's version includes in-frame clones alone and lacks a portion of them. The table has about 190,000 clones, roughly 84% seen once. In regard to this clone: What it binds is unknown.

Germline CDR1 MNHEY, CDR2 SMNVEV (reference sequence). This CDR3 region has 13 residues. The V segment lost 5 bases and the J segment 1 base; nucleotides outside the gene matches: 0. What was sequenced was PBMCs. The chain couples TRBV27 to TRBJ1-2; 8 bases fit TRBD1. The sequence derives from a boy younger than 18 in good health and CMV-seronegative. The CDR3 protein is CASSGQGNYGYTF. The CDR3 bases are TGTGCCAGCAGTGGACAGGGTAACTATGGCTACACCTTC.